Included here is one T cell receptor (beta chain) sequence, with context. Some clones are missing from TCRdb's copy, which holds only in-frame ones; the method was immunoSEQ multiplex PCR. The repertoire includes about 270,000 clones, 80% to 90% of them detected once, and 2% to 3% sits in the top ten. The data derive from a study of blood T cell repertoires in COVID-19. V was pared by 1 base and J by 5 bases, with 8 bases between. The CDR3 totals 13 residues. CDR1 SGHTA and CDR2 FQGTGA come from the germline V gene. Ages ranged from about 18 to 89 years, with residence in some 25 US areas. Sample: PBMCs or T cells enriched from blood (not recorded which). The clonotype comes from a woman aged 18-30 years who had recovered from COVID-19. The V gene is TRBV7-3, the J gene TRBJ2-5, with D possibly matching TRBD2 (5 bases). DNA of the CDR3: TGTGCCAGCAGCTTAAACGGCGGGGAGACCCAGTACTTC. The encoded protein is CASSLNGGETQYF. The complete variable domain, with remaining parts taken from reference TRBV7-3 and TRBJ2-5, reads GAGVSQTPSNKVTEKGKYVELRCDPISGHTALYWYRQSLGQGPEFLIYFQGTGAADDSGLPNDRFFAVRPEGSVSTLKIQRTERGDSAVYLCASSLNGGETQYFGPGTRLLVL.